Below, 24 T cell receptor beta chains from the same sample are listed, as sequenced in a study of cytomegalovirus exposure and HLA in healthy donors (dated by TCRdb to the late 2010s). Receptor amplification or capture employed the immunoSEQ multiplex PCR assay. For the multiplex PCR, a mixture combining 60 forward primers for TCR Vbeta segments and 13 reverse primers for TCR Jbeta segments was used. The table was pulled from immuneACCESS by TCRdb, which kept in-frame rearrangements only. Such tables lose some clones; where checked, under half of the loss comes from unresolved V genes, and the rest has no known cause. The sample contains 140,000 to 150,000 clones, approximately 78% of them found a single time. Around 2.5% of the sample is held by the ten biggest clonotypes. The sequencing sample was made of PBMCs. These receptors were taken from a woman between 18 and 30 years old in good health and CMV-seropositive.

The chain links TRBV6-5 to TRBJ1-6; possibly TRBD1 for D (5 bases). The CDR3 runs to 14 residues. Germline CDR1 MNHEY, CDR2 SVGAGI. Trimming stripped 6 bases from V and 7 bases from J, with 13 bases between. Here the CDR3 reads CASSWAGRNSPLHF. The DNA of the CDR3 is TGTGCCAGCAGCTGGGCAGGGCGGAATTCACCCCTCCACTTT.

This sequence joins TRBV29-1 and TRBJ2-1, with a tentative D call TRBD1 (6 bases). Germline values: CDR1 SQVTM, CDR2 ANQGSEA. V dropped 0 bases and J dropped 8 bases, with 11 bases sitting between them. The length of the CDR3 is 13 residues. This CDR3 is CSVEESRGYEQFF. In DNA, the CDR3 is TGCAGCGTTGAAGAGAGCAGGGGATATGAGCAGTTCTTC.

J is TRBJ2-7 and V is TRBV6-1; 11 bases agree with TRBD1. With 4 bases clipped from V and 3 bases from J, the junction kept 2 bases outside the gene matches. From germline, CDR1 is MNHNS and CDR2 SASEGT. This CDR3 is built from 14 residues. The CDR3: CASSGGTGGYEQYF. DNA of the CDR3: TGTGCCAGCAGTGGGGGGACAGGGGGCTACGAGCAGTACTTC.

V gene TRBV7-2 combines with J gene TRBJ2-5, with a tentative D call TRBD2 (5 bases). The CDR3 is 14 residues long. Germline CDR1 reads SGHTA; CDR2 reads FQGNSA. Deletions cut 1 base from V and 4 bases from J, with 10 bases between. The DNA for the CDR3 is TGTGCCAGCAGCTTAGGCCTAGCTTCAGAGACCCAGTACTTC. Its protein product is CASSLGLASETQYF.

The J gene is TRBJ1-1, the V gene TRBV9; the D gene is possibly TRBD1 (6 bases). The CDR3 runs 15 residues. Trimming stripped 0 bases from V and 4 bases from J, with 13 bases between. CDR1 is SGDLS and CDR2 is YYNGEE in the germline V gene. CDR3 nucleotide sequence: TGTGCCAGCAGCGTAGCGTCAGGGGCCAGCACTGAAGCTTTCTTT. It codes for CASSVASGASTEAFF.

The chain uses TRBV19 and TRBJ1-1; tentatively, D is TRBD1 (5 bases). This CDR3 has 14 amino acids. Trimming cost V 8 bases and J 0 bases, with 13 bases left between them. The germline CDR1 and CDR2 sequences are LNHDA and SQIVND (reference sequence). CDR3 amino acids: CASSVTDLNTEAFF. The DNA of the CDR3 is TGTGCCAGTTCCGTGACAGACCTGAACACTGAAGCTTTCTTT.

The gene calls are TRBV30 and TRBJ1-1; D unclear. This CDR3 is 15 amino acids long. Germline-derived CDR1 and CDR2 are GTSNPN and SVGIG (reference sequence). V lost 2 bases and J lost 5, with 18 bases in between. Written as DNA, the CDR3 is TGTGCCTGGAGTCTCCTGAGAGGAGCTGGTACTGAAGCTTTCTTT. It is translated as CAWSLLRGAGTEAFF.

CDR3: CASSLERYEQYF. DNA for the CDR3: TGTGCCAGCAGCTTGGAGCGCTACGAGCAGTACTTC. The chain couples TRBV5-4 to TRBJ2-5, with unresolved D. The tail of the sequence fits TRBJ2-7 better, so the J call may be wrong. The CDR3 totals 12 residues. The V gene's germline CDR1 is SGHNT and CDR2 YYREEE (reference sequence).

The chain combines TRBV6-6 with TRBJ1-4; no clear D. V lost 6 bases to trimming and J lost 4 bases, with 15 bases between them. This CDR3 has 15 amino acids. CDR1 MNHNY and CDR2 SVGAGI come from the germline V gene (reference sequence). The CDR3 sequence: CASSSPRGVNEKLFF. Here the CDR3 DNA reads TGTGCCAGCAGCTCCCCCCGGGGAGTTAATGAAAAACTGTTTTTT.

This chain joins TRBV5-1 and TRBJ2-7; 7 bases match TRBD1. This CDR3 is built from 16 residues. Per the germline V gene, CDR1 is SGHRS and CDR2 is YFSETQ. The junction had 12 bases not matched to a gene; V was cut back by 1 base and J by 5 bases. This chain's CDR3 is CASSLTTGTVINEQYF. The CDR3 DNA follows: TGCGCCAGCAGCTTGACCACTGGGACAGTTATCAACGAGCAGTACTTC.

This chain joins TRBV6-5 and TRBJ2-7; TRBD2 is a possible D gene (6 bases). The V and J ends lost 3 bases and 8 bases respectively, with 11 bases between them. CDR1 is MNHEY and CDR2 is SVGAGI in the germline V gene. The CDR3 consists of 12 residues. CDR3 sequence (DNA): TGTGCCAGCAGTTATGGGGGAGGTCAGCAGTACTTC. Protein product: CASSYGGGQQYF.

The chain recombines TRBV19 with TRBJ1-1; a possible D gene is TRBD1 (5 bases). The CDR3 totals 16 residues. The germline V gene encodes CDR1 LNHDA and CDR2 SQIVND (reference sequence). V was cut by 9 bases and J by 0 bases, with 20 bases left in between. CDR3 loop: CASLQGGWNMNTEAFF. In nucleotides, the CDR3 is TGTGCCAGCCTCCAGGGAGGATGGAACATGAACACTGAAGCTTTCTTT.

The CDR3 nucleotides are TGCGCCAGCAGCTTGGCCGGGGCAGGGGGAGCTTTCTTT. Translated: CASSLAGAGGAFF. The rearrangement links TRBV5-1 to TRBJ1-1; 7 bases are a match to TRBD1. The CDR3 loop spans 13 amino acids. Germline-derived CDR1 and CDR2 are SGHRS and YFSETQ. Unmatched junction bases numbered 6, after V lost 0 bases and J lost 10 bases.

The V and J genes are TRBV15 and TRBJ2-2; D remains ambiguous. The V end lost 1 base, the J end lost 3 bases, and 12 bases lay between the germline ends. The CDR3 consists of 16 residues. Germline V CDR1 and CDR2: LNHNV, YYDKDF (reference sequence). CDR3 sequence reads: CATSRGETTDTGELFF. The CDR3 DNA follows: TGTGCCACCAGCAGAGGCGAGACAACGGACACCGGGGAGCTGTTTTTT.

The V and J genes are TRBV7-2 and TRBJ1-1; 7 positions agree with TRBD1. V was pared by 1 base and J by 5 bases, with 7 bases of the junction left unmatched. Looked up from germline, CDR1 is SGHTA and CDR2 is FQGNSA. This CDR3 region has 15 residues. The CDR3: CASSLGDRDGTEAFF. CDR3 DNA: TGTGCCAGCAGCTTAGGAGACAGGGATGGAACTGAAGCTTTCTTT.

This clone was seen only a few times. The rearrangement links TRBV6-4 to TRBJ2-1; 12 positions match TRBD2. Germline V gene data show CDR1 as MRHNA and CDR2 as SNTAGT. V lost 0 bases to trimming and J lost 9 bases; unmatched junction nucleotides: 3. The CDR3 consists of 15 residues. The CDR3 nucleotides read TGTGCCAGCAGTGACTCTTCTAGCGGGGGGGTTGAGCAGTTCTTC. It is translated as CASSDSSSGGVEQFF.

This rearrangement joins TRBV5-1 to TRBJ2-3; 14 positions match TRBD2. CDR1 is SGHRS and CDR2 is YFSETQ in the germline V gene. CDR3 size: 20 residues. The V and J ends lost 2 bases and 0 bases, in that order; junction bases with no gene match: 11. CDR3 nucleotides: TGCGCCAGCAGCTTAGCCGCCCCGGGACTAGCGGGGGCTAGCACAGATACGCAGTATTTT. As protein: CASSLAAPGLAGASTDTQYF.

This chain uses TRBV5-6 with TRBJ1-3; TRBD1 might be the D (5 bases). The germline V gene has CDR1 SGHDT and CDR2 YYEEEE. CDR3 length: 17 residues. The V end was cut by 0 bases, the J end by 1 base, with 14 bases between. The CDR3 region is CASSLGSGKRSGNTIYF. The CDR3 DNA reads TGTGCCAGCAGCTTGGGTTCAGGGAAGAGATCTGGAAACACCATATATTTT.

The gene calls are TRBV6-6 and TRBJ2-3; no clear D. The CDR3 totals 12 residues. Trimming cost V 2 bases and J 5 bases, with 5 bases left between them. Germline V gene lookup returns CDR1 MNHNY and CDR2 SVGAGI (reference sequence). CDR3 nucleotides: TGTGCCAGCAGTTACCTTAGAGATACGCAGTATTTT. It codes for CASSYLRDTQYF.

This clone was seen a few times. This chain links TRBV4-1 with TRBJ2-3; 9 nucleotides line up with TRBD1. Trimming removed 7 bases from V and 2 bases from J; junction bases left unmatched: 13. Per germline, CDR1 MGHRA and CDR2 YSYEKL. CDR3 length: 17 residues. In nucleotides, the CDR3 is TGCGCCAGCACCCCAACCGGGACAGGGAGGCCCACAGATACGCAGTATTTT. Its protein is CASTPTGTGRPTDTQYF.

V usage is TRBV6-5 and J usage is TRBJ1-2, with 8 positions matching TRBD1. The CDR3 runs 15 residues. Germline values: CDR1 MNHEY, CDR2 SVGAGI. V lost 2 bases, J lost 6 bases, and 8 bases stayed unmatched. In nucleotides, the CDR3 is TGTGCCAGCAGTTACGAGACAGGGGCGGTGGATGGCTACACCTTC. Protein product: CASSYETGAVDGYTF.

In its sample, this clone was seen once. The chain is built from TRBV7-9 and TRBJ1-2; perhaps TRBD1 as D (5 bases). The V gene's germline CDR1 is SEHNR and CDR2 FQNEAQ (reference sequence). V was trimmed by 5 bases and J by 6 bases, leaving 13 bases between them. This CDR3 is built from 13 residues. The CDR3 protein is CASSPAGGDGYTF. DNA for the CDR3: TGTGCCAGCAGCCCCGCGGGGGGTGATGGCTACACCTTC. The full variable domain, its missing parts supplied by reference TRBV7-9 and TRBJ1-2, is DTGVSQNPRHKITKRGQNVTFRCDPISEHNRLYWYRQTLGQGPEFLTYFQNEAQLEKSRLLSDRFSAERPKGSFSTLEIQRTEQGDSAMYLCASSPAGGDGYTFGSGTRLTVV.

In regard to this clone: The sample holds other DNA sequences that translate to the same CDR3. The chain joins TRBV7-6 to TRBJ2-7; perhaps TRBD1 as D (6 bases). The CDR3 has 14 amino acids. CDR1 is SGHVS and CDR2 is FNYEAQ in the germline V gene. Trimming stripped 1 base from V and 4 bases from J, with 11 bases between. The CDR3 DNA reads TGTGCCAGCAGCTTAGAACAGGGTTTGTACGAGCAGTACTTC. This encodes CASSLEQGLYEQYF.

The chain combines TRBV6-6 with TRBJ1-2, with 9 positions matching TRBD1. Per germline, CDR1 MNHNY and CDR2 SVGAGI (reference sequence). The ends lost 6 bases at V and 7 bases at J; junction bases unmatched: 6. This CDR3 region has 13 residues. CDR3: CASSPGTGSGYTF. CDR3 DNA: TGTGCCAGCAGCCCCGGGACAGGGAGTGGCTACACCTTC.